Listed below are T cell receptor beta chains from one sample, sequenced in a study of blood T cell repertoires in COVID-19. Sequencing used immunoSEQ multiplex PCR; TCRdb keeps in-frame clones, though not all of them. The sample yields around 120,000 clones, approximately 81% seen once. Material: peripheral blood. These receptors were obtained from a woman of 80 years or more with acute or convalescent COVID-19. Both conserved end residues are part of each CDR3. D genes are given only for firm matches. Rows may omit the clone size; those that give it use once, few, many or a size class.

d_call j_call v_call clone_size cdr3_aa cdr3_nt
TRBD2 TRBJ2-7 TRBV13 . CASSLDSGSHEQYF TGTGCCAGCAGCTTAGATAGCGGGAGCCACGAGCAGTACTTC
TRBD2 TRBJ2-2 TRBV4-2 few CASSPRTSGNTGELFF TGTGCCAGCAGCCCCCGGACTAGCGGGAACACCGGGGAGCTGTTTTTT
TRBD1 TRBJ2-7 TRBV18 . CASSPQTAGTGAYEQYF TGTGCCAGCTCACCTCAAACAGCCGGGACAGGGGCCTACGAGCAGTACTTC
. TRBJ1-1 TRBV6-1 . CASSELNTEAFF TGTGCCAGCAGTGAACTAAACACTGAAGCTTTCTTT
. TRBJ1-1 TRBV5-1 few CASSLGGNTEAFF TGCGCCAGCAGCTTGGGAGGGAACACTGAAGCTTTCTTT
TRBD1 TRBJ1-2 TRBV19 once CASSIPPGQGRGYTF TGTGCCAGTAGTATCCCGCCGGGACAGGGTAGAGGCTACACCTTC
TRBD1 TRBJ1-2 TRBV5-1 . CASSVTGTGMGYTF TGCGCCAGCAGCGTCACCGGGACAGGGATGGGCTACACCTTC
. TRBJ1-1 TRBV6-6 . CASRRGQQNTEAFF TGTGCCAGCAGACGGGGACAACAGAACACTGAAGCTTTCTTT
TRBD1 TRBJ2-5 TRBV19 . CASNRDRQATQYF TGTGCCAGCAACAGGGACAGGCAGGCGACCCAGTACTTC
. TRBJ1-2 TRBV3-1/TRBV3-2 few CASSLRQTATSGYGYTF TGTGCCAGCAGCCTAAGACAGACGGCAACCTCCGGCTATGGCTACACCTTC
TRBD1 TRBJ1-1 TRBV5-1 . CASSTHRGSTEAFF TGCGCCAGCAGCACCCACAGGGGGAGCACTGAAGCTTTCTTT
. TRBJ1-1 TRBV19 . CASKRGDGSTEAFF TGTGCCAGTAAGCGGGGAGACGGTAGCACTGAAGCTTTCTTT
TRBD1 TRBJ1-5 TRBV2 few CASSGTGGRNQPQHF TGTGCCAGCAGTGGGACAGGGGGCAGGAATCAGCCCCAGCATTTT
. TRBJ1-2 TRBV7-2 . CASSLDGRIGDGYTF TGTGCCAGCAGCTTAGATGGCAGGATCGGCGATGGCTACACCTTC
. TRBJ2-1 TRBV5-1 . CASLNTGSNEQFF TGCGCCAGCCTCAATACAGGCTCCAATGAGCAGTTCTTC
TRBD1 TRBJ1-1 TRBV6-2/TRBV6-3 . CASSYSGTGARGKTEAFF TGTGCCAGCAGTTATTCCGGGACAGGGGCCCGGGGGAAGACTGAAGCTTTCTTT
. TRBJ1-4 TRBV7-2 . CASSLNRVATNEKLFF TGTGCCAGCAGCTTAAACAGGGTAGCCACTAATGAAAAACTGTTTTTT